This T cell receptor (beta chain) was sequenced in a study of blood T cell repertoires in COVID-19. Study-level background: PBMCs, B-cell-depleted T cells, or T cells provided the cDNA or gDNA that made up the material.

CDR3 length equals 15 residues. J lost 5 bases, V lost 2 bases, and 4 bases had no gene match. Germline assignment: CDR1 KGHSH and CDR2 LQKENI. The table lists this clone with a few counts. Generated by immunoSEQ multiplex PCR, the TCRdb table keeps only in-frame clones and is missing some. The table includes approximately 380,000 clones, more than 75% detected once. Specimen: PBMCs or T cells enriched from blood (not recorded which). The clonotype was recovered from a woman under 30 who had recovered from COVID-19. The chain uses TRBV18 and TRBJ1-5; TRBD1 aligns across 9 bases. CDR3 nucleotide sequence: TGTGCCAGCTCACCAGGAAGACAGGGGGATCAGCCCCAGCATTTT. This translates into CASSPGRQGDQPQHF.